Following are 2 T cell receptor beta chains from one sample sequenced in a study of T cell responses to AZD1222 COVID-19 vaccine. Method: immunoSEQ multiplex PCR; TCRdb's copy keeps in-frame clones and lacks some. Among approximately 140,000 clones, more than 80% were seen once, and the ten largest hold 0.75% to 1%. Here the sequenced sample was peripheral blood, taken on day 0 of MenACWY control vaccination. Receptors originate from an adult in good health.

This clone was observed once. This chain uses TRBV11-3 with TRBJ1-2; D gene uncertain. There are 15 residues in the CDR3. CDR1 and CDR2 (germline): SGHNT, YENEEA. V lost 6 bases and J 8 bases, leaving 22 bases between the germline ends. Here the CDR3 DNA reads TGTGCCAGCAGGTCTGGGTTGGAAAGGGCCGGCGGCTACACCTTC. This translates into CASRSGLERAGGYTF. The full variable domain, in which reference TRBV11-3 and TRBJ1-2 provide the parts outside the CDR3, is EAGVVQSPRYKIIEKKQPVAFWCNPISGHNTLYWYLQNLGQGPELLIRYENEEAVDDSQLPKDRFSAERLKGVDSTLKIQPAELGDSAVYLCASRSGLERAGGYTFGSGTRLTVV.

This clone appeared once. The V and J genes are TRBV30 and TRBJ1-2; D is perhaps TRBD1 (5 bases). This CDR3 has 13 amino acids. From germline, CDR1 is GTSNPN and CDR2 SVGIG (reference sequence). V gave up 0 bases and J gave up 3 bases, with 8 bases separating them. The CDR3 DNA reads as TGTGCCTGGAGTGTAAGAGGGGACTATGGCTACACCTTC. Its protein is CAWSVRGDYGYTF.